One and the same sample provided the 11 T cell receptor beta chains below, sequenced in a study of blood T cell repertoires in COVID-19 (TCRdb year 2020). The library relied on the immunoSEQ multiplex PCR assay. TCRdb limited this immuneACCESS table to in-frame rearrangements with V and J called. A share of clones is missing; checked studies link under half to unresolved V genes, and the rest is unexplained. Recorded for this sample are 400,000 to 450,000 clones; 80% to 90% of them occurred a single time. The biggest ten clones account for 0.8% to 0.85% of the sample. The sequenced sample was peripheral blood. The receptors here all came from a man between 18 and 29 years old with COVID-19, enrolled during active disease.

This clone showed up just once. The rearrangement uses TRBV2 and TRBJ1-5, with 9 bases fitting TRBD1. Germline V gives CDR1 SNHLY, CDR2 FYNNEI. The J segment lost 7 bases and the V segment lost 8 bases, leaving 6 bases of the junction unmatched. The CDR3 contains 13 residues. CDR3 nucleotide sequence: TGTGCCAGCGAGGGACAGGGAACACAGCCCCAGCATTTT. Protein: CASEGQGTQPQHF.

The V gene is TRBV7-8, the J gene TRBJ2-5; D is perhaps TRBD2 (7 bases). CDR1 and CDR2 (germline): SGHVS, FQNEAQ. The V end was cut by 5 bases, the J end by 3 bases, with 10 bases between. The CDR3 length is 13 residues. The CDR3 sequence: CASSRGAKETQYF. The CDR3 bases are TGTGCCAGCAGCCGGGGGGCGAAAGAGACCCAGTACTTC.

The chain combines TRBV7-2 with TRBJ2-1; tentatively, D is TRBD2 (5 bases). Per the germline V gene, CDR1 is SGHTA and CDR2 is FQGNSA. V lost 1 base, J lost 9 bases, and 10 bases lay in between. This CDR3 has 13 amino acids. DNA of the CDR3: TGTGCCAGCAGCTTAGGAGGACTGGTTGAGCAGTTCTTC. This gives the protein CASSLGGLVEQFF.

V and J are TRBV18 and TRBJ2-2, with no clear D. The V gene lost 3 bases and the J gene lost 0 bases, with 5 bases spanning the gap. CDR3 size: 14 residues. The germline CDR1 and CDR2 sequences are KGHSH and LQKENI. CDR3 sequence reads: CASSPLPNTGELFF. The DNA for the CDR3 is TGTGCCAGCTCACCCCTCCCGAACACCGGGGAGCTGTTTTTT.

This rearrangement joins TRBV10-3 to TRBJ2-7; TRBD1 aligns across 11 bases. Trimming took 7 bases from V and 5 from J; bases not matched to a gene: 7. Germline CDR1 ENHRY, CDR2 SYGVKD. This CDR3 is built from 14 residues. CDR3 loop: CAIKAGTGGNEQYF. CDR3 sequence (DNA): TGTGCCATCAAAGCCGGGACAGGGGGGAACGAGCAGTACTTC.

A single count supports this clone. The V and J genes are TRBV6-5 and TRBJ1-1; weak D call: TRBD1 (5 bases). The V gene lost 3 bases and the J gene lost 8 bases, with 7 bases spanning the gap. From germline, CDR1 is MNHEY and CDR2 SVGAGI. The CDR3 is made up of 11 amino acids. The DNA of the CDR3 is TGTGCCAGCAGTTATTACAGGGAAGCTTTCTTT. It translates to CASSYYREAFF.

CDR3 DNA: TGTGCCAGCAGCGTAGGAGACGGCCTAGCGGGGACCCCAGCGCATGAGCAGTTCTTC. Translation: CASSVGDGLAGTPAHEQFF. V and J are TRBV9 and TRBJ2-1, with TRBD2 matching 9 bases. The CDR3 totals 19 residues. The V segment lost 0 bases and the J segment 8 bases; nucleotides outside the gene matches: 18. Germline CDR1 is SGDLS and CDR2 is YYNGEE.

The J gene is TRBJ2-3, the V gene TRBV3-1 (or the pseudogene TRBV3-2), with unresolved D. This CDR3 spans 16 amino acids. With 1 base removed from V and 0 bases from J, the gap between germline ends came to 11 bases. Germline V gene data show CDR1 as LGHDT and CDR2 as YNNKEL (reference sequence). The CDR3 DNA reads as TGTGCCAGCAGCCAAGTGGCAGCGACCAGCACAGATACGCAGTATTTT. Its protein is CASSQVAATSTDTQYF.

This clone was detected only once. The chain has TRBV2 and TRBJ1-4, with 9 bases fitting TRBD1. The CDR3 is made up of 14 amino acids. V shed 6 bases and J 8 bases; nucleotides not matched to a gene: 7. Looked up from germline, CDR1 is SNHLY and CDR2 is FYNNEI. The CDR3 DNA sequence: TGTGCCAGCAGGAACAGGGGGCGCGGAGAAAAACTGTTTTTT. Its translation is CASRNRGRGEKLFF.

The J gene is TRBJ2-1, the V gene TRBV5-8; 8 bases line up with TRBD2. CDR1 SGHTS and CDR2 YDEGEE come from the germline V gene. V shed 4 bases and J 6 bases; nucleotides not matched to a gene: 15. The CDR3 is 17 residues long. The CDR3 spells CASSHGRAGVLTNEQFF. For the CDR3, the DNA is TGTGCCAGCAGCCACGGAAGAGCGGGAGTGCTTACCAATGAGCAGTTCTTC.

As regards this clone: This specimen includes other DNA sequences encoding the same CDR3. This chain links TRBV3-1 (or the pseudogene TRBV3-2) with TRBJ1-3; no clear D gene. CDR1 and CDR2 (germline): LGHDT, YNNKEL (reference sequence). The CDR3 sequence is 14 residues long. The V gene lost 2 bases and the J gene lost 0 bases, with 5 bases spanning the gap. CDR3 amino acids: CASSQRGSGNTIYF. In DNA, the CDR3 is TGTGCCAGCAGCCAACGCGGCTCTGGAAACACCATATATTTT.